This entry describes one T cell receptor (beta chain). Method: immunoSEQ multiplex PCR; TCRdb's copy keeps in-frame clones and lacks some. The repertoire holds around 9,800 clones, with under 90% as singletons. This sample stems from a study of T cell clonotyping in hematopoietic cell transplantation. Germline V gene sequence: CDR1 SGHNT, CDR2 YYREEE (reference sequence). The CDR3 contains 14 residues. V lost 5 bases, J lost 3 bases, and 7 bases stayed unmatched. The material was PBMCs, obtained 180 days after allogeneic stem cell transplant. This clonotype was obtained from a male patient aged 55 to 69 who had an allogeneic stem cell transplant from an unrelated donor, so the T cells may come from the graft donor. Some clones in this sample may be carry-over from other donors' samples. The chain uses TRBV5-4 and TRBJ1-2, with 7 bases aligning to TRBD1. CDR3 nucleotide sequence: TGTGCCAGCAGTGACAGGGTCGGTTACTATGGCTACACCTTC. Translated, it gives CASSDRVGYYGYTF.